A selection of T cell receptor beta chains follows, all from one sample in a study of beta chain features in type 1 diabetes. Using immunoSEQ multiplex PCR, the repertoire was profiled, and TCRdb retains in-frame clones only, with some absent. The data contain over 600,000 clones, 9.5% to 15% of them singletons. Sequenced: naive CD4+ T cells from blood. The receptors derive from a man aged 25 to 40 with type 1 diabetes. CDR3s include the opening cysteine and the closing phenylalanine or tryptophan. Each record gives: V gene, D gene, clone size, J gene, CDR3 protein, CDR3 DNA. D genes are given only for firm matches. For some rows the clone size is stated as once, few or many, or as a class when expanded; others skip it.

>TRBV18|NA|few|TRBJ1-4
CASSPDNEKLFF
TGTGCCAGCTCACCAGATAATGAAAAACTGTTTTTT
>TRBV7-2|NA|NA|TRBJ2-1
CASSAQDSYYNEQFF
TGTGCCAGCAGCGCTCAGGACAGCTACTACAATGAGCAGTTCTTC
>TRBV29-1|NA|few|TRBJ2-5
CSVRRTALQETQYF
TGCAGCGTCCGAAGGACAGCCCTCCAAGAGACCCAGTACTTC
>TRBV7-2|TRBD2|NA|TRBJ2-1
CASSSGTSGYNEQFF
TGTGCCAGCAGCTCCGGGACTAGCGGATACAATGAGCAGTTCTTC
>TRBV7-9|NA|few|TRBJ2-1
CASSLLLNEQFF
TGTGCCAGCAGCTTACTGTTGAATGAGCAGTTCTTC
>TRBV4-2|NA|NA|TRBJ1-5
CASSPAGRSNQPQHF
TGTGCCAGCAGCCCGGCGGGGCGGTCGAATCAGCCCCAGCATTTT
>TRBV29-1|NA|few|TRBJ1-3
CSVAGEPGNTIYF
TGCAGCGTTGCTGGGGAACCTGGAAACACCATATATTTT
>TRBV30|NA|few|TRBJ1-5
CAWSEGAYSNQPQHF
TGTGCCTGGAGTGAGGGTGCGTATAGCAATCAGCCCCAGCATTTT
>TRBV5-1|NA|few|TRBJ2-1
CASSPRRRGQTNNEQFF
TGCGCCAGCAGCCCACGCCGGCGAGGGCAGACTAACAATGAGCAGTTCTTC
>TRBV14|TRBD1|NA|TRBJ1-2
CASSFHTGGSTF
TGTGCCAGCAGCTTTCACACAGGGGGCAGCACCTTC
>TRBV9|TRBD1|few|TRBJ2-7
CASSARDRDGREQYF
TGTGCCAGCAGCGCGAGGGACAGGGATGGTCGGGAGCAGTACTTC
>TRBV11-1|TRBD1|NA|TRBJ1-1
CASSLAQGATEAFF
TGTGCCAGCAGCTTAGCGCAGGGGGCCACTGAAGCTTTCTTT
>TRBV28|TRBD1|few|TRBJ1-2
CASSPGTGAEGLGGYTF
TGTGCCAGCAGCCCCGGGACAGGGGCGGAAGGACTAGGGGGCTACACCTTC
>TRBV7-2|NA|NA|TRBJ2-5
CASSFRETQYF
TGTGCCAGCAGCTTTAGAGAGACCCAGTACTTC
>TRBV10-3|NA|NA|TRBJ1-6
CAISGGPSNSPLHF
TGTGCCATCAGTGGAGGACCTAGTAATTCACCCCTCCACTTT
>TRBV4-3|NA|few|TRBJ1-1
CASSQDPAGNRAFF
TGCGCCAGCAGCCAAGACCCCGCCGGAAATAGGGCTTTCTTT
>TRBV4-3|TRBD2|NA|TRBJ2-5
CASSQDGGEPQETQYF
TGCGCCAGCAGCCAAGACGGGGGGGAACCCCAAGAGACCCAGTACTTC
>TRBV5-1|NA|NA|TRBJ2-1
CASSSQVMGSSYNEQFF
TGCGCCAGCAGCAGTCAAGTGATGGGCAGCTCCTACAATGAGCAGTTCTTC
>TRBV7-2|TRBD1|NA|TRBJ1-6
CASSLRQGNSPLHF
TGTGCCAGCAGCTTACGACAGGGAAATTCACCCCTCCACTTT
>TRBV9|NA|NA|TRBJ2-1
CASSPRSVSSYNEQFF
TGTGCCAGCAGCCCCCGGAGCGTAAGCTCCTACAATGAGCAGTTCTTC
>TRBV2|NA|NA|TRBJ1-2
CASSEVGYNYGYTF
TGTGCCAGCAGTGAAGTGGGGTATAACTATGGCTACACCTTC
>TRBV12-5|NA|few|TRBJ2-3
CASGPSLADSTDTQYF
TGTGCTAGTGGTCCCTCCCTAGCTGATTCCACAGATACGCAGTATTTT
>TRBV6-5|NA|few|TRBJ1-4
CASSNQGIDEKLFF
TGTGCCAGTTCCAATCAGGGGATAGATGAAAAACTGTTTTTT
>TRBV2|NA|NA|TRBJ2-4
CASSFTETKNIQYF
TGTGCCAGCAGTTTTACAGAAACCAAAAACATTCAGTACTTC
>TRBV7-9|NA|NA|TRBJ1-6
CASRAGSNFSPLHF
TGTGCCAGCAGAGCGGGTAGTAATTTTTCACCCCTCCACTTT
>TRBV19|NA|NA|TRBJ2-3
CASSIGLRTDTQYF
TGTGCCAGTAGTATCGGACTGCGCACAGATACGCAGTATTTT
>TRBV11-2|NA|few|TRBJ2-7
CASSLQQYEQYF
TGTGCCAGCAGCCTTCAGCAATACGAGCAGTACTTC
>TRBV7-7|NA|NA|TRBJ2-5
CASSFGQGAETQYF
TGTGCCAGCAGCTTCGGGCAGGGTGCAGAGACCCAGTACTTC
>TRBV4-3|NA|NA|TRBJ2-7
CASSPRVAEGEQYF
TGCGCCAGCAGCCCCCGGGTCGCTGAGGGCGAGCAGTACTTC
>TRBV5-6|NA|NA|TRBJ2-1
CASSFSGLPYNEQFF
TGTGCCAGCAGCTTTTCTGGACTGCCATACAATGAGCAGTTCTTC
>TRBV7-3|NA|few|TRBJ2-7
CASSSPIRDSYEQYF
TGTGCCAGCAGCTCACCAATCCGGGACTCCTACGAGCAGTACTTC
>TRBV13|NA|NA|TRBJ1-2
CASSLEGADLVYGYTF
TGTGCCAGCAGCTTAGAAGGGGCTGACTTAGTCTATGGCTACACCTTC
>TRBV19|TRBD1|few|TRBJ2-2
CASSSRQGVTTGELFF
TGTGCCAGTAGTTCCCGACAGGGGGTCACCACCGGGGAGCTGTTTTTT
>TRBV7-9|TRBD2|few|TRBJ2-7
CASSPGLAVPGRYEQYF
TGTGCCAGCAGCCCGGGACTAGCGGTACCTGGTCGCTACGAGCAGTACTTC
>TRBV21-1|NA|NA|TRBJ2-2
CASSKISAGYFGELFF
TGTGCCAGCAGCAAAATTTCAGCGGGGTATTTCGGGGAGCTGTTTTTT
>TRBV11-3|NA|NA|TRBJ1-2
CASSFELRLGYTF
TGTGCCAGCAGCTTCGAGCTGCGGCTTGGCTACACCTTC
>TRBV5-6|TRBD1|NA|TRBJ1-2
CASSLVTGTYTF
TGTGCCAGCAGCTTGGTGACAGGGACCTACACCTTC
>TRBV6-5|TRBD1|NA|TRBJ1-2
CASSYSSGQGNYGYTF
TGTGCCAGCAGTTACTCTTCGGGACAGGGTAACTATGGCTACACCTTC
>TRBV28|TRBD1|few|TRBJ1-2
CASSQDRPSYGYTF
TGTGCCAGCAGTCAGGACAGGCCCAGCTATGGCTACACCTTC
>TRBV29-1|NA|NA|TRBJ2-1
CSVEGGKSLQSNEQFF
TGCAGCGTTGAAGGGGGGAAGTCTTTACAATCTAATGAGCAGTTCTTC
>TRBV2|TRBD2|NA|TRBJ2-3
CAGSGGPDTQYF
TGTGCCGGCTCGGGGGGGCCAGATACGCAGTATTTT
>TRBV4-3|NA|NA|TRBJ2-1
CASSQGSGAGYNEQFF
TGCGCCAGCAGCCAAGGTTCAGGGGCAGGATACAATGAGCAGTTCTTC
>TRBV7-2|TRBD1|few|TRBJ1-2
CASSPRDRGNGYTF
TGTGCCAGCAGCCCAAGGGACAGGGGGAATGGCTACACCTTC
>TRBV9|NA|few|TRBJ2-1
CASSDVGSKYNEQFF
TGTGCCAGCAGCGATGTCGGTAGCAAGTACAATGAGCAGTTCTTC
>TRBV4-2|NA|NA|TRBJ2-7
CASSQADPGTYEQYF
TGTGCCAGCAGCCAAGCGGACCCGGGGACTTACGAGCAGTACTTC
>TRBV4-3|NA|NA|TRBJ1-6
CASSQDHMSSYNSPLHF
TGCGCCAGCAGCCAAGATCACATGAGCTCCTATAATTCACCCCTCCACTTT
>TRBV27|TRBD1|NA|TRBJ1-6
CASSFGPGQGHKNSPLHF
TGTGCCAGCAGTTTTGGGCCCGGACAGGGGCATAAGAATTCACCCCTCCACTTT
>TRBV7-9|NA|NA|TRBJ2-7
CASSFYSGEDEQYF
TGTGCCAGCAGCTTTTACTCAGGGGAGGACGAGCAGTACTTC
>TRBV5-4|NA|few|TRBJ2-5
CASSLGGYQETQYF
TGTGCCAGCAGCTTGGGGGGATACCAAGAGACCCAGTACTTC
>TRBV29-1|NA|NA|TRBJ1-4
CSVVGAKNEKLFF
TGCAGCGTTGTTGGGGCCAAGAATGAAAAACTGTTTTTT
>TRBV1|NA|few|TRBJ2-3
CTSSAGTSGGATDTQYF
TGCACCAGCAGCGCCGGGACTAGCGGGGGGGCAACAGATACGCAGTATTTT
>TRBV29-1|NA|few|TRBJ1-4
CSAQKLGDEKLFF
TGCAGCGCACAAAAACTAGGGGATGAAAAACTGTTTTTT
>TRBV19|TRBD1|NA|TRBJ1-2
CASRLAGTESYGYTF
TGTGCCAGTAGACTCGCCGGGACAGAGAGCTATGGCTACACCTTC
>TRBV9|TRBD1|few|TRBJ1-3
CASSEPGGEEVHSGNTIYF
TGTGCCAGCAGCGAGCCAGGGGGAGAGGAGGTCCACTCTGGAAACACCATATATTTT
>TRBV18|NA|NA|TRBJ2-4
CASSRETRGRKNIQYF
TGTGCCAGCTCACGTGAAACAAGGGGTAGGAAAAACATTCAGTACTTC
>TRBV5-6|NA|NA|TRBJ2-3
CASSLEGTDTQYF
TGTGCCAGCAGCTTGGAGGGAACAGATACGCAGTATTTT
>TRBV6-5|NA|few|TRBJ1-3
CASSYSRGTGNTIYF
TGTGCCAGCAGTTACTCGAGAGGGACTGGAAACACCATATATTTT
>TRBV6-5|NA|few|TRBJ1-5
CASRTATNQPQHF
TGTGCCAGTAGGACAGCCACCAATCAGCCCCAGCATTTT
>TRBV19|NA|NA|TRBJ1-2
CASSQGWNYGYTF
TGTGCCAGTAGCCAGGGTTGGAACTATGGCTACACCTTC